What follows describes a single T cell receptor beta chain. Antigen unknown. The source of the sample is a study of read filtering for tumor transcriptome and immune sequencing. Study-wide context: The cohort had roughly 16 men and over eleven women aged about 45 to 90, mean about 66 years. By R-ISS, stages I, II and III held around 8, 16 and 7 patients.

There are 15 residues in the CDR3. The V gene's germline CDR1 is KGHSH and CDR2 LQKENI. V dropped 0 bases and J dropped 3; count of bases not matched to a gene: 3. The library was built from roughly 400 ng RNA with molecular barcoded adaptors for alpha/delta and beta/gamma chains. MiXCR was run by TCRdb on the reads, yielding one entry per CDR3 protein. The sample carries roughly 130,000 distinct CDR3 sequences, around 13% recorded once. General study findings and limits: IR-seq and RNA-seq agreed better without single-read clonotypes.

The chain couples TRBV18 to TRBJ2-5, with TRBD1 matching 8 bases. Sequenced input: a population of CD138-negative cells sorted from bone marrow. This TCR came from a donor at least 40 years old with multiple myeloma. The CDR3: CASSPPNRGKETQYF. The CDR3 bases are TGTGCCAGCTCACCACCGAACAGGGGGAAAGAGACCCAGTACTTC.